The 6 T cell receptor beta chains given below trace back to one sample, sequenced in a study of blood T cell repertoires in COVID-19. Sequenced by immunoSEQ multiplex PCR; TCRdb stores in-frame clones only, minus some. The sample lists 140,000 or so clones; about 80% were seen once. The sequenced material came from peripheral blood. The receptors were sampled from a human donor in a cohort sampled during active COVID-19.

The rearrangement uses TRBV19 and TRBJ2-5; 10 bases line up with TRBD1. The CDR3 totals 17 residues. The germline V gene encodes CDR1 LNHDA and CDR2 SQIVND (reference sequence). Trimming removed 5 bases from V and 5 bases from J; junction bases left unmatched: 14. The CDR3 nucleotides read TGTGCCAGTAGTGACGGACAGGGGGTCAAGTGGTTTGAGACCCAGTACTTC. Translation gives CASSDGQGVKWFETQYF.

The count of this clone is one. V is TRBV6-5 and J is TRBJ1-2, with D possibly TRBD1 on 5 matching bases. There are 14 residues in the CDR3. Germline assignment: CDR1 MNHEY and CDR2 SVGAGI. V gave up 6 bases and J gave up 4 bases, with 15 bases separating them. The CDR3 sequence: CASRWGGEGYGYTF. The DNA for the CDR3 is TGTGCCAGCAGGTGGGGCGGGGAGGGCTATGGCTACACCTTC.

This sequence joins TRBV15 and TRBJ1-3; TRBD1 aligns across 9 bases. The CDR3 is 16 amino acids. From germline, CDR1 is LNHNV and CDR2 YYDKDF (reference sequence). The J segment lost 2 bases and the V segment lost 3 bases, leaving 5 bases of the junction unmatched. The CDR3 spells CATSSETGGTGNTIYF. For the CDR3, the DNA is TGTGCCACCAGCAGCGAGACAGGGGGTACTGGAAACACCATATATTTT.

The J gene is TRBJ2-7, the V gene TRBV5-1, with D perhaps TRBD1 (5 bases). The CDR3 sequence is 14 residues long. Germline values: CDR1 SGHRS, CDR2 YFSETQ. V was trimmed by 2 bases and J by 3 bases, leaving 12 bases between them. The CDR3 here is CASSLQAYDYEQYF. CDR3 DNA: TGCGCCAGCAGCTTACAGGCGTACGACTACGAGCAGTACTTC. Full variable domain (remainder filled in from reference TRBV5-1 and TRBJ2-7): KAGVTQTPRYLIKTRGQQVTLSCSPISGHRSVSWYQQTPGQGLQFLFEYFSETQRNKGNFPGRFSGRQFSNSRSEMNVSTLELGDSALYLCASSLQAYDYEQYFGPGTRLTVT.

The chain carries TRBV9 and TRBJ2-3; 9 bases agree with TRBD2. Germline trimming cut 4 bases from V and 3 bases from J; bases unmatched to any gene: 12. From germline, CDR1 is SGDLS and CDR2 YYNGEE. This CDR3 has 17 residues. CDR3 amino acids: CASSSRRGSGGTDTQYF. The CDR3 nucleotides are TGTGCCAGCAGCTCCCGTCGGGGCAGCGGGGGGACAGATACGCAGTATTTT. Looking up the rest from reference TRBV9 and TRBJ2-3 gives the full variable domain: DSGVTQTPKHLITATGQRVTLRCSPRSGDLSVYWYQQSLDQGLQFLIQYYNGEERAKGNILERFSAQQFPDLHSELNLSSLELGDSALYFCASSSRRGSGGTDTQYFGPGTRLTVL.

The chain recombines TRBV7-2 with TRBJ1-2; 8 nucleotides align to TRBD1. Looked up from germline, CDR1 is SGHTA and CDR2 is FQGNSA. J was trimmed by 5 bases and V by 1 base; bases with no gene match: 3. CDR3 length equals 14 residues. The CDR3 coding sequence is TGTGCCAGCAGCTTAGGGGACAGGCCTTATGGCTACACCTTC. Its translation: CASSLGDRPYGYTF.